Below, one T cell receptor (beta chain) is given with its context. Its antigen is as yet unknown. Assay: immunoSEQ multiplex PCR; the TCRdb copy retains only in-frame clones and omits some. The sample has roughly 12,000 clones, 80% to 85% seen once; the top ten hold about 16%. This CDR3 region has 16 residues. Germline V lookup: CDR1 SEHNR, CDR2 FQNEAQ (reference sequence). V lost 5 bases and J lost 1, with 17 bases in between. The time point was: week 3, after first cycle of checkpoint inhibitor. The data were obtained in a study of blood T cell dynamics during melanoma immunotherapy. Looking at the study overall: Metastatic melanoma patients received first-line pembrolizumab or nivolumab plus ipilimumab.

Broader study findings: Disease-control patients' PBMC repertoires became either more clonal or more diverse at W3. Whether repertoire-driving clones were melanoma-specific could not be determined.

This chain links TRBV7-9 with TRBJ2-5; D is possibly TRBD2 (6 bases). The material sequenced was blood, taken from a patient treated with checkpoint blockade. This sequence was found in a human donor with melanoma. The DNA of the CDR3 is TGTGCCAGCAGCCCCCGGGGTAGCGGACCCCAAGAGACCCAGTACTTC. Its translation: CASSPRGSGPQETQYF. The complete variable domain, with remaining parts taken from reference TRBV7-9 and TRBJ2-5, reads DTGVSQNPRHKITKRGQNVTFRCDPISEHNRLYWYRQTLGQGPEFLTYFQNEAQLEKSRLLSDRFSAERPKGSFSTLEIQRTEQGDSAMYLCASSPRGSGPQETQYFGPGTRLLVL.